This T cell receptor beta chain was captured in a study of vaccination and CD4 T cells after COVID-19. V dropped 1 base and J dropped 7 bases, with 13 bases sitting between them. Germline lookup yields CDR1 SGHVS and CDR2 FNYEAQ. This CDR3 is 14 amino acids long. Treatment described: approximately nine-day PBMC culture with coronavirus spike peptide pools or control peptides (ViraFEST assay). An Oncomine TCR Beta short-read assay was used to sequence the DNA from cultured CD4+ T cells. TCRdb redid the calling of the PCR reads with MiXCR, one entry per CDR3 protein. The table lists 15,000 or so distinct CDR3 sequences, less than 65% of them singletons. Overall study results and limits: A median roughly 87% of convalescent patients' SARS-CoV-2-reactive clones emerged only after vaccination.

About this clonotype: What it binds is not known.

V is TRBV7-6 and J is TRBJ2-5, with D uncertain. The origin of this receptor is a human donor who had recovered from COVID-19. The sequenced sample was CD4+ T cells from blood, cultured in vitro. The CDR3 loop reads CASSLVQVGVTQYF. The DNA for the CDR3 is TGTGCCAGCAGCTTAGTGCAGGTTGGAGTGACCCAGTACTTC.